A few counts support the clone carrying this T cell receptor (beta chain). The CDR3 has 12 amino acids. V lost 10 bases and J lost 3, with 10 bases in between. Germline assignment: CDR1 ENHRY and CDR2 SYGVKD. This specimen belongs to a study of T-cell reconstitution after alpha-beta-depleted transplantation in children. The TCRbeta library incorporated unique molecular identifiers. Each CDR3 protein is one row after TCRdb ran MiXCR on the PCR reads. The sample lists fewer than 550,000 distinct CDR3 sequences, approximately 11% seen once, with about 5% in the top ten. The material sequenced was PBMCs from the stem cell graft donor, taken from the stem cell graft. This TCR came from a human donor who donated a stem cell graft to a child with acute myeloid leukemia. This chain connects TRBV10-3 to TRBJ1-5; D uncertain. CDR3 sequence reads: CASRDINQPQHF. CDR3 nucleotide sequence: TGTGCCAGCCGGGATATCAATCAGCCCCAGCATTTT.